A selection of T cell receptor beta chains follows, all from one sample in a study of T cells after somatic rescue of genetic block. Assay used: immunoSEQ multiplex PCR; TCRdb lists only in-frame clones, some missing. The sample includes roughly 67,000 clones, 85% to 95% of them seen just once. The sample consisted of peripheral blood mononuclear cells (PBMCs). The receptors originated from a man in his forties or fifties. The CDR3 runs from the conserved cysteine through the conserved F or W. The D gene is left open where the match is weak. Only part of the rows carry a size: once, few, many, or a class if the clone is expanded.

NA	NA	TRBV6-5	TRBJ2-7	TGTGCCAGCACCATACCCGGCTCCTACGAGCAGTACTTC	CASTIPGSYEQYF
NA	few	TRBV5-4	TRBJ1-2	TGTGCCAGCAGCTTGGCGGGGTTGGGCGGCTACACCTTC	CASSLAGLGGYTF
NA	NA	TRBV6-1	TRBJ1-3	TGTGCCAGCAGTCCTGGGGGCTCTGGAAACACCATATATTTT	CASSPGGSGNTIYF
NA	NA	TRBV5-1	TRBJ2-1	TGCGCCAGCAGCTTGGGAGGCAGCTACAATGAGCAGTTCTTC	CASSLGGSYNEQFF
NA	NA	TRBV7-9	TRBJ1-1	TGTGCCAGCAGCTTAGGAGGGGCTGGGAACACTGAAGCTTTCTTT	CASSLGGAGNTEAFF
NA	NA	TRBV5-1	TRBJ2-2	TGCGCCAGCAGCCCCCGAATATCGAACACCGGGGAGCTGTTTTTT	CASSPRISNTGELFF
NA	NA	TRBV6-6	TRBJ2-2	TGTGCCAGCAGTTACGCCTCACCTGGGGAGCTGTTTTTT	CASSYASPGELFF
NA	once	TRBV9	TRBJ1-5	TGTGCCAGCAGCCCGAGCGGGGGTGGCAATCAGCCCCAGCATTTT	CASSPSGGGNQPQHF
NA	NA	TRBV6-6	TRBJ1-2	TGTGCCAGCAGTTACTCCACAGGGAGCGGCTACACCTTC	CASSYSTGSGYTF
NA	NA	TRBV28	TRBJ1-3	TGTGCCAGCAGTTTACGCCGCTCTGGAAACACCATATATTTT	CASSLRRSGNTIYF
NA	once	TRBV5-5	TRBJ2-7	TGTGCCAGCAGCCGGAGCGGCTACGAGCAGTACTTC	CASSRSGYEQYF
TRBD1	NA	TRBV28	TRBJ2-5	TGTGCCAGCAACCGGGACAGGGGTAGGAAAGAGACCCAGTACTTC	CASNRDRGRKETQYF
NA	NA	TRBV2	TRBJ2-7	TGTGCCACCCGAGGGGGACTCTCCTACGAGCAGTACTTC	CATRGGLSYEQYF
TRBD2	NA	TRBV7-9	TRBJ2-1	TGTGCCAGCAGCCCACCCGAGACTAGCGGGGGGTCCTACAATGAGCAGTTCTTC	CASSPPETSGGSYNEQFF
NA	NA	TRBV19	TRBJ1-1	TGTGCCAGTAGTATAGTCCCAGGTAACACTGAAGCTTTCTTT	CASSIVPGNTEAFF
TRBD1	NA	TRBV6-1	TRBJ1-3	TGTGCCAGCAGTGAAACGCGGACAGGGGAGAACACCATATATTTT	CASSETRTGENTIYF
TRBD1	NA	TRBV18	TRBJ1-4	TGTGCCAGCTCACCCGGGACAGCCAAACGCGGGACTAATGAAAAACTGTTTTTT	CASSPGTAKRGTNEKLFF
NA	NA	TRBV2	TRBJ1-5	TGTGCCAGCAGTCTAGAGGCGCAGGGCGGCCAGCCCCAGCATTTT	CASSLEAQGGQPQHF
NA	NA	TRBV29-1	TRBJ2-7	TGCAGCACCAGTTCGACGGGGTACGAGCAGTACTTC	CSTSSTGYEQYF
TRBD1	NA	TRBV19	TRBJ1-5	TGTGCCAGTGGTCCCGACAGGGATAGCAATCAGCCCCAGCATTTT	CASGPDRDSNQPQHF
TRBD2	NA	TRBV19	TRBJ2-1	TGTGCCAGTACGGACTCTAGCGGTTACAATGAGCAGTTCTTC	CASTDSSGYNEQFF
TRBD1	NA	TRBV6-6	TRBJ1-5	TGTGCCACACGACAGGGTTCGAGTCAGCCCCAGCATTTT	CATRQGSSQPQHF
TRBD1	NA	TRBV10-3	TRBJ2-7	TGTGCCATCAGTACCGGGACAGGGACCTACGAGCAGTACTTC	CAISTGTGTYEQYF
NA	NA	TRBV7-4	TRBJ1-3	TGTGCCAGCAGCTCCCGGGTTCCCTGTGGAAACACCATATATTTT	CASSSRVPCGNTIYF
NA	NA	TRBV6-5	TRBJ2-3	TGTGCCAGCAGTTACTTAAGGTGGGATACGCAGTATTTT	CASSYLRWDTQYF
TRBD2	NA	TRBV5-1	TRBJ2-7	TGCGCCAGCAGCTGGGGCAGCGGGAGGGCCCTCGAGCAGTACTTC	CASSWGSGRALEQYF
TRBD1	NA	TRBV11-2	TRBJ1-1	TGTGCCAGCAGCCCTCGGACAGGGGGCAACACTGAAGCTTTCTTT	CASSPRTGGNTEAFF
NA	NA	TRBV4-2	TRBJ1-5	TGTGCCAGCAGCCAAAGCAGGGATCAGCCCCAGCATTTT	CASSQSRDQPQHF
NA	NA	TRBV19	TRBJ1-5	TGTGCCAGTAGTATAGGTAGTGGCAATCAGCCCCAGCATTTT	CASSIGSGNQPQHF
NA	NA	TRBV12-5	TRBJ2-1	TGTGCTAGTGGTTTGTATAGCCACAATGAGCAGTTCTTC	CASGLYSHNEQFF
NA	NA	TRBV6-1	TRBJ1-2	TGTGCCAGCAGTGATACGGTTGGGGGGTATGGCTACACCTTC	CASSDTVGGYGYTF
NA	NA	TRBV9	TRBJ2-7	TGTGCCAGCAGCCTCTTCGGGGGCGCAGGGGGCGAGCAGTACTTC	CASSLFGGAGGEQYF
TRBD1	NA	TRBV10-1	TRBJ1-5	TGCGCCAGCAGTACAGGGGATCAGCCCCAGCATTTT	CASSTGDQPQHF
NA	NA	TRBV2	TRBJ2-1	TGTGCCAGCAGTTATGGACTTGGCTCCTACAATGAGCAGTTCTTC	CASSYGLGSYNEQFF
NA	few	TRBV5-1	TRBJ2-2	TGCGCCACGAGCAAAACGCACACCGGGGAGCTGTTTTTT	CATSKTHTGELFF
NA	NA	TRBV27	TRBJ2-2	TGTGCCAGCAGTTTTCTCAGTCTCACCGGGGAGCTGTTTTTT	CASSFLSLTGELFF
NA	NA	TRBV18	TRBJ2-2	TGTGCCAGCTCCCCGACTCAGACCGGGGAGCTGTTTTTT	CASSPTQTGELFF
NA	NA	TRBV5-8	TRBJ2-7	TGTGCCAGCAGCCCTAGACGGTACGAGCAGTACTTC	CASSPRRYEQYF
TRBD2	NA	TRBV13	TRBJ2-5	TGTGCCAGCAGCTGGACTAGTTTCCCCGTCGAGACCCAGTACTTC	CASSWTSFPVETQYF